Sequencing of this TCR beta chain was carried out in a study of Ad26.COV2.S vaccination and SARS-CoV-2 variants. Sequenced by immunoSEQ multiplex PCR; TCRdb stores in-frame clones only, minus some. Of around 340,000 clones in the sample, 80% to 90% were seen once. Treatment meaning: 15 to 20 received Ad26.COV2.S at low or high dose, single or two shots; roughly five received placebo; per-sample allocation not given. Samples were taken on day 63 after the first vaccine or placebo injection. Trimming took 0 bases from V and 3 from J, leaving 18 bases between them. The CDR3 loop spans 18 amino acids. From germline, CDR1 is LGHNA and CDR2 YSLEER.

This receptor was taken from a person aged 18 to 65 who received the Ad26.COV2.S COVID-19 vaccine or a placebo. The starting material was peripheral blood, obtained in a trial of Ad26.COV2.S vaccine versus placebo. The chain has TRBV4-3 and TRBJ2-1; possible D gene TRBD2, 6 bases. This CDR3 reads CASSQDSQLAGYYNEQFF. The CDR3 DNA reads as TGCGCCAGCAGCCAAGATTCGCAACTAGCTGGTTACTACAATGAGCAGTTCTTC.